These 11 T cell receptor beta chains were sequenced from one sample in a study of glioma-infiltrating T cells. Using RNA template, CDR3s of TCR alpha and beta were amplified with iRepertoire arm-PCR. Via MiXCR, TCRdb re-called the multiplex PCR reads, giving one row per CDR3 protein. The sample lists around 390,000 distinct CDR3 sequences, roughly two fifths occurring once. Sequencing used glioma tissue, nonneoplastic brain tissue, or PBMCs (not recorded which). These receptors were taken from a human donor with low-grade glioma or glioblastoma, undergoing nonglioma brain surgery, or in good health (not recorded which).

The CDR3 coding sequence is TGTGCCAGCAGTTACTCGGCTAGCAGCTCCTACAATGAGCAGTTCTTC. Translated: CASSYSASSSYNEQFF. V gene TRBV6-5 combines with J gene TRBJ2-1, with D perhaps TRBD2 (5 bases). CDR3 length equals 16 residues. The germline V and J ends were trimmed by 0 bases and 0 bases, with 9 bases remaining between them. Germline CDR1 is MNHEY and CDR2 is SVGAGI.

This clonotype was picked up many times. The chain combines TRBV27 with TRBJ2-7, with 16 bases fitting TRBD2. CDR1 is MNHEY, CDR2 SMNVEV, per germline (reference sequence). The length of the CDR3 is 15 residues. The trim removed 5 bases at V and 6 bases at J, leaving 4 bases unmatched. The CDR3 region is CASSPGTSGRAEQYF. The CDR3 DNA follows: TGTGCCAGCAGTCCAGGGACTAGCGGGAGGGCCGAGCAGTACTTC.

This chain connects TRBV12-3 or TRBV12-4 to TRBJ1-1; D unresolved. The ends were cut back, 7 bases at V and 3 bases at J, with 9 bases in the middle. The CDR3 length is 12 residues. The CDR3: CASIGQYTEAFF. The DNA for the CDR3 is TGTGCCAGCATCGGGCAGTACACTGAAGCTTTCTTT.

CDR3 in DNA: TGTGCCAGCAGCTTAGCGCTTGGCGGGGATACTGACTACGAGCAGTACTTC. This gives the protein CASSLALGGDTDYEQYF. The rearrangement uses TRBV7-9 and TRBJ2-7; D may be TRBD2 (6 bases). V dropped 0 bases and J dropped 3 bases, with 18 bases sitting between them. CDR1 is SEHNR and CDR2 is FQNEAQ in the germline V gene (reference sequence). The CDR3 has 17 residues.

This clonotype has only a few counts. This sequence joins TRBV4-1 and TRBJ2-1, with TRBD2 matching 9 bases. Germline lookup yields CDR1 MGHRA and CDR2 YSYEKL. The CDR3 extends over 15 amino acids. V trimming: 1 base; J trimming: 7 bases; junction bases outside the gene matches: 5. The CDR3 DNA reads TGCGCCAGCAGCCAAGTAGCGGGAGATTGGAATGAGCAGTTCTTC. Translating it yields CASSQVAGDWNEQFF.

This CDR3 is CASSRGQGYGYTF. The CDR3, as DNA: TGTGCCAGCAGCCGGGGACAGGGTTATGGCTACACCTTC. The chain joins TRBV28 to TRBJ1-2; TRBD1 aligns across 9 bases. Germline CDR1 is MDHEN and CDR2 is SYDVKM. Germline trimming cut 6 bases from V and 5 bases from J; bases unmatched to any gene: 4. The CDR3 consists of 13 residues.

The chain combines TRBV2 with TRBJ2-4; TRBD1 might be the D (5 bases). Trimming pared 10 bases from V and 5 bases from J, leaving 15 bases between. This CDR3 is 13 amino acids long. Germline V gives CDR1 SNHLY, CDR2 FYNNEI. The CDR3 DNA follows: TGTGCCAACAATGGGGCCCGCGAAAACATTCAGTACTTC. As protein: CANNGARENIQYF.

This clonotype was recorded at least ten times. The rearrangement joins TRBV28 to TRBJ1-6; D is perhaps TRBD1 (5 bases). V was trimmed by 3 bases and J by 8 bases, leaving 14 bases between them. Germline V gene data show CDR1 as MDHEN and CDR2 as SYDVKM. The CDR3 totals 15 residues. Here the CDR3 reads CASSFDRQSYSPLHF. In DNA, the CDR3 is TGTGCCAGCAGTTTTGACAGACAATCTTATTCACCCCTCCACTTT.

This clonotype has a count of ten or more. The chain carries TRBV15 and TRBJ1-2; D is ambiguous. Trimming removed 4 bases at V and 4 bases at J, with 10 bases between. Germline loops: CDR1 LNHNV, CDR2 YYDKDF (reference sequence). There are 13 residues in the CDR3. The CDR3 is CATSTGKGYGYTF. In DNA form, the CDR3 reads TGTGCCACCAGCACGGGAAAGGGCTATGGCTACACCTTC.

There are many counts of this clonotype. The V and J genes are TRBV20-1 and TRBJ1-1; 10 bases line up with TRBD1. Germline lookup yields CDR1 DFQATT and CDR2 SNEGSKA (reference sequence). The length of the CDR3 is 16 residues. The J segment lost 0 bases and the V segment lost 3 bases, leaving 7 bases of the junction unmatched. As DNA, the CDR3 is TGCAGTGCTAGTCCGGGACAGGGGACGCTGAACACTGAAGCTTTCTTT. Its protein is CSASPGQGTLNTEAFF.

The J gene is TRBJ2-5, the V gene TRBV28; 8 bases are a match to TRBD1. CDR1 and CDR2 from the germline V gene are MDHEN and SYDVKM. There are 15 residues in the CDR3. J gave up 6 bases and V 4 bases, and 10 bases lay outside the gene matches. The CDR3 nucleotides read TGTGCCAGCAGTTCCACAGGGGGAAGTGAGAAGACCCAGTACTTC. Its protein product is CASSSTGGSEKTQYF. The variable domain in full, completed from reference TRBV28 and TRBJ2-5, reads DVKVTQSSRYLVKRTGEKVFLECVQDMDHENMFWYRQDPGLGLRLIYFSYDVKMKEKGDIPEGYSVSREKKERFSLILESASTNQTSMYLCASSSTGGSEKTQYFGPGTRLLVL.